This T cell receptor beta chain was sequenced in a study of shared clonotypes between healthy human individuals. General study points: Only blood underwent sampling, and tissue repertoires likely differ.

The study drew its donors from healthy HIV-negative adults without recent acute infections or vaccinations. The unsorted samples took tens of millions of PBMCs to get genomic DNA. The CDR3 has 15 amino acids. Germline values: CDR1 WNHNN, CDR2 SYGVQD (reference sequence). Between the trimmed V and J ends, which lost 5 bases and 0 bases, there was a span of 12 bases. Once extracted for a subset, genomic DNA was divided evenly among several immunoSEQ plates. Sequenced by immunoSEQ multiplex PCR; TCRdb stores in-frame clones only, minus some. The data show fewer than 650,000 clones, with around 78% seen just once and about 11% held by the top ten. This clone was found once. The antigen is not known.

The receptor's source is a woman aged 40 to 49 in good health. Some clones in this sample may be carry-over from other donors' samples. Sequenced: PBMCs. The chain recombines TRBV10-1 with TRBJ2-3; D is possibly TRBD2 (6 bases). CDR3 amino acids: CASSPGDFSTDTQYF. CDR3 DNA sequence: TGCGCCAGCAGTCCTGGGGACTTTAGCACAGATACGCAGTATTTT.